This T cell receptor (beta chain) was sequenced in a study of T cell responses to AZD1222 COVID-19 vaccine. Findings and caveats of the study: Receipt of two AZD1222 doses was followed by a rise in Spike-specific TCR breadth and depth. The peak T cell response came first, and repertoires were sampled only after it. Just a handful of AZD1222 recipients were seropositive at baseline.

The germline gives CDR1 SEHNR, CDR2 FQNEAQ (reference sequence). V was clipped by 4 bases and J by 0 bases, with 11 bases between them. The CDR3 totals 15 residues. Note on this clone: The antigen is unknown.

Sequencing was performed with immunoSEQ multiplex PCR; in TCRdb, only in-frame clones are kept and a portion is missing. The sample carries 160,000 or so clones, around 87% recorded once. The source of this sequence is an adult who received the AZD1222 COVID-19 vaccine. The source was peripheral blood, collected 28 days after the second AZD1222 dose. The chain employs TRBV7-9 and TRBJ2-3, with D possibly being TRBD1 (5 bases). The CDR3 protein is CASSSRATSTDTQYF. Here the CDR3 DNA reads TGTGCCAGCAGCTCCAGGGCCACTAGCACAGATACGCAGTATTTT.